This T cell receptor (beta chain) was identified in a study of CD8+CD57+ T cells in acquired aplastic anemia. The wider study: Quantities of DNA derived from sorted CD4+ and CD8+ cells averaged roughly 3 ug.

This clonotype was counted between two and nine times. Profiles of TCR beta VDJ and CDR3 were generated from a genomic DNA template. TCRdb re-derived calls from the reads in MiXCR, one entry per CDR3 protein. The table includes 450,000 to 600,000 distinct CDR3 sequences, approximately 32% detected once. Individuals selected for sequencing had exhibited CD8+CD57+ cell expansion on flow cytometry. The germline CDR1 and CDR2 sequences are MDHEN and SYDVKM. V lost 6 bases and J lost 9, with 24 bases in between. CDR3 size: 15 residues. Sequenced input: sorted CD4+, CD8+, or CD8+CD57+ T cells (not recorded which) from PBMCs. The receptor's source is a human donor with aplastic anemia. The V call is TRBV28, the J call TRBJ2-7; D assignment may be TRBD1 or TRBD2 (5 bases each). CDR3 region: CASSRPPGTELRQYF. For the CDR3, the DNA is TGTGCCAGCAGCCGCCCACCCGGGACGGAACTGAGGCAGTACTTC.